This T cell receptor (beta chain) was recovered during a study of control samples from healthy donors and cancer patients. CDR1 and CDR2 (germline): GTSNPN, SVGIG (reference sequence). CDR3 length equals 15 residues. The junction had 8 bases not matched to a gene; V was cut back by 5 bases and J by 3 bases. Method: immunoSEQ multiplex PCR; TCRdb's copy keeps in-frame clones and lacks some. The profile shows more than 100,000 clones, about 91% of them singletons. The TCR comes from a man aged 18 to 30 in good health. The source material was blood. This sequence joins TRBV30 and TRBJ2-3; 10 bases agree with TRBD1. CDR3 sequence (DNA): TGTGCCTGGGATGGGGGGACAGGGGAGACAGATACGCAGTATTTT. Translating it yields CAWDGGTGETDTQYF.